The 30 T cell receptor beta chains in this list originate from one sample, sequenced in a study of T-cell reconstitution after alpha-beta-depleted transplantation in children. Unique molecular identifiers were incorporated during preparation of the TCRbeta library. TCRdb re-analysed the PCR reads in MiXCR, keeping a single row per CDR3 protein. The sample lists about 610,000 distinct CDR3 sequences; over 9.5% were seen once. The sample consisted of PBMCs from the stem cell graft donor, taken from the stem cell graft. The receptors come from a human donor who donated a stem cell graft to a child with acute myeloid leukemia.

CDR3 DNA sequence: TGTGCCAGCTCACCGCCAGGGGGCTGGGAGCAGTTCTTC. Residues: CASSPPGGWEQFF. The chain employs TRBV18 and TRBJ2-1; 8 nucleotides line up with TRBD1. Germline assignment: CDR1 KGHSH and CDR2 LQKENI. The V gene end was trimmed by 3 bases and the J gene end by 10 bases; junction bases not matched to a gene: 5. The CDR3 loop spans 13 amino acids.

The table lists this clonotype with a few counts. The CDR3 spells CASTPRTTGENTQYF. The CDR3 DNA sequence: TGTGCCAGCACCCCCAGGACTACGGGGGAGAATACGCAGTATTTT. The rearrangement uses TRBV6-2 or TRBV6-3 and TRBJ2-3; the D gene is possibly TRBD2 (6 bases). V was pared by 7 bases and J by 7 bases, with 21 bases between. The CDR3 is 15 residues long. The germline gives CDR1 MNHEY, CDR2 SVGEGT.

This clonotype was detected ten times or more. V is TRBV12-3 or TRBV12-4 and J is TRBJ1-5, with TRBD1 matching over 9 bases. Trimming cost V 6 bases and J 7 bases; bases outside gene matches: 7. The CDR3 extends over 14 amino acids. CDR3 region: CASSIPGQGQPQHF. CDR3 sequence (DNA): TGTGCCAGCAGCATCCCCGGACAGGGGCAGCCCCAGCATTTT.

This clonotype was detected only a few times. The gene calls are TRBV27 and TRBJ1-2, with TRBD1 matching over 8 bases. This CDR3 contains 15 residues. Looked up from germline, CDR1 is MNHEY and CDR2 is SMNVEV (reference sequence). The V and J ends lost 11 bases and 4 bases, in that order; junction bases with no gene match: 15. The CDR3 region has the DNA TGTGCCGCGGGGAGGGGGCAGGGGGCTAGCTATGGCTACACCTTC. This encodes CAAGRGQGASYGYTF.

This clonotype was observed a few times. V usage is TRBV6-1 and J usage is TRBJ2-2; a weak D match, TRBD2 (6 bases). CDR1 is MNHNS, CDR2 SASEGT, per germline. The CDR3 is 14 amino acids. The ends were cut back, 10 bases at V and 4 bases at J, with 16 bases in the middle. The CDR3 loop reads CATGGSRATGELFF. DNA for the CDR3: TGTGCCACCGGGGGTTCCCGGGCCACCGGGGAGCTGTTTTTT.

The chain couples TRBV12-5 to TRBJ2-7, with D uncertain. The CDR3 length is 13 residues. Germline V gene data show CDR1 as LGHNT and CDR2 as FRNRAP. V shed 3 bases and J shed 2 bases, with 8 bases lying between them. CDR3 nucleotide sequence: TGTGCTAGTGGTTTAGGGCTCACCTACGAGCAGTACTTC. The encoded protein is CASGLGLTYEQYF.

This clonotype was counted a few times. V usage is TRBV25-1 and J usage is TRBJ2-2, with a tentative D call TRBD1 (6 bases). The CDR3 spans 15 residues. Germline assignment: CDR1 MGHDK and CDR2 SYGVNS. Deletions cut 2 bases from V and 6 bases from J, with 13 bases between. In nucleotides, the CDR3 is TGTGCCAGCAGTGAAGATAACAGGGACGCCGGGGAGCTGTTTTTT. This sequence encodes CASSEDNRDAGELFF.

This clonotype showed up just a few times. J is TRBJ1-1 and V is TRBV29-1, with TRBD1 identical over 9 bases. Looked up from germline, CDR1 is SQVTM and CDR2 is ANQGSEA. The CDR3 covers 14 residues. Trimming took 4 bases from V and 0 from J; bases not matched to a gene: 3. This CDR3 reads CSVAGTGLNTEAFF. For the CDR3, the DNA is TGCAGCGTTGCCGGGACAGGGCTGAACACTGAAGCTTTCTTT.

This clonotype appeared many times. The chain links TRBV29-1 to TRBJ1-3, with 7 bases fitting TRBD1. CDR3 length: 14 residues. V lost 2 bases to trimming and J lost 5 bases; unmatched junction nucleotides: 6. CDR1 is SQVTM and CDR2 is ANQGSEA in the germline V gene. In DNA form, the CDR3 reads TGCAGCGTTGAAAATCCGGGACAGAGAAACACCATATATTTT. Amino acids: CSVENPGQRNTIYF.

This chain joins TRBV7-6 and TRBJ1-5; TRBD1 matches 10 bases. J lost 0 bases, V lost 5 bases, and 4 bases had no gene match. Germline CDR1 is SGHVS and CDR2 is FNYEAQ. The CDR3 covers 16 residues. The CDR3, as DNA: TGTGCCAGCAGCCCTGGGACAGGGGATAGCAATCAGCCCCAGCATTTT. It translates to CASSPGTGDSNQPQHF.

This clonotype was detected many times. The genes are TRBV6-1 and TRBJ2-3; D is perhaps TRBD2 (6 bases). V shed 10 bases and J shed 5 bases, with 19 bases lying between them. The CDR3 extends over 14 amino acids. Germline V gene lookup returns CDR1 MNHNS and CDR2 SASEGT. CDR3 sequence reads: CATLPSAPRDTQYF. The DNA for the CDR3 is TGTGCCACACTACCTAGCGCACCTCGAGATACGCAGTATTTT.

This clonotype was detected many times. V gene TRBV7-2 combines with J gene TRBJ2-7; TRBD1 aligns across 8 bases. Germline CDR1 and CDR2: SGHTA and FQGNSA. The CDR3 runs 14 residues. J lost 2 bases, V lost 4 bases, and 4 bases had no gene match. The CDR3 DNA reads TGTGCCAGCAGCTCCTGGACAGGGCCCTACGAGCAGTACTTC. As protein: CASSSWTGPYEQYF.

The chain couples TRBV7-2 to TRBJ2-7, with 11 positions matching TRBD2. The CDR3 extends over 14 amino acids. V shed 5 bases and J 6 bases; nucleotides not matched to a gene: 6. From germline, CDR1 is SGHTA and CDR2 FQGNSA. In nucleotides, the CDR3 is TGTGCCAGCAGCAAACTAGCGGGGGTAGGCGAGCAGTACTTC. It encodes CASSKLAGVGEQYF.

The chain recombines TRBV12-3 or TRBV12-4 with TRBJ2-5; 11 bases are a match to TRBD1. Unmatched junction bases numbered 7, after V lost 5 bases and J lost 5 bases. CDR3 length equals 15 residues. The CDR3 region has the DNA TGTGCCAGCAGTGCCTGGGGGACAGGGGGGGAGACCCAGTACTTC. Its translation is CASSAWGTGGETQYF.

This clonotype showed up just a few times. The rearrangement links TRBV11-2 to TRBJ2-7; D gene unclear. V lost 0 bases and J lost 0, with 6 bases in between. Germline lookup yields CDR1 SGHAT and CDR2 FQNNGV. The CDR3 covers 14 residues. Here the CDR3 reads CASSLEQVSYEQYF. In DNA form, the CDR3 reads TGTGCCAGCAGCTTAGAACAAGTCTCCTACGAGCAGTACTTC. Full variable domain (missing parts from reference TRBV11-2 and TRBJ2-7): EAGVAQSPRYKIIEKRQSVAFWCNPISGHATLYWYQQILGQGPKLLIQFQNNGVVDDSQLPKDRFSAERLKGVDSTLKIQPAKLEDSAVYLCASSLEQVSYEQYFGPGTRLTVT.

This clonotype was found many times. This chain uses TRBV29-1 with TRBJ2-2; 7 bases match TRBD1. V shed 4 bases, J shed 0 bases, and the junction held 5 bases outside the gene matches. This CDR3 comprises 15 residues. Germline assignment: CDR1 SQVTM and CDR2 ANQGSEA. CDR3 DNA sequence: TGCAGCGTTGGGACAGGACTTGCGAACACCGGGGAGCTGTTTTTT. Amino acids: CSVGTGLANTGELFF.

This clonotype has ten or more counts. The V call is TRBV29-1, the J call TRBJ2-3; D is perhaps TRBD2 (5 bases). The CDR3 is made up of 12 amino acids. CDR1 and CDR2 from the germline V gene are SQVTM and ANQGSEA. The CDR3 nucleotides are TGCACGCCGACACTAGACACAGATACGCAGTATTTT. As protein: CTPTLDTDTQYF.

The chain is built from TRBV27 and TRBJ2-5; D not certain. The CDR3 contains 17 residues. The V gene lost 4 bases and the J gene lost 7 bases, with 25 bases spanning the gap. Germline-derived CDR1 and CDR2 are MNHEY and SMNVEV (reference sequence). The CDR3 nucleotides are TGTGCCAGCAGTTCCGATTTTCGCTTGGGCCTCGACGGGACCCAGTACTTC. This translates into CASSSDFRLGLDGTQYF.

In this sample, this clonotype turned up a few times. The chain links TRBV4-2 to TRBJ2-2; 7 bases are a match to TRBD1. Unmatched junction bases numbered 2, after V lost 0 bases and J lost 1 base. Germline V gives CDR1 LGHNA, CDR2 YNFKEQ. This CDR3 has 16 residues. The CDR3: CASSQERQGNTGELFF. Here the CDR3 DNA reads TGTGCCAGCAGCCAAGAAAGACAGGGGAACACCGGGGAGCTGTTTTTT.

This clonotype has just a few counts. The CDR3 DNA reads as TGTGCCTGGACAGGACAGGATCGAGGCGGGGAGCTGTTTTTT. This gives the protein CAWTGQDRGGELFF. The chain combines TRBV30 with TRBJ2-2; 7 bases map to TRBD1. The J segment lost 7 bases and the V segment lost 4 bases, leaving 9 bases of the junction unmatched. Germline V CDR1 and CDR2: GTSNPN, SVGIG (reference sequence). The CDR3 has 14 residues. Looking up the rest from reference TRBV30 and TRBJ2-2 gives the full variable domain: SQTIHQWPATLVQPVGSPLSLECTVEGTSNPNLYWYRQAAGRGLQLLFYSVGIGQISSEVPQNLSASRPQDRQFILSSKKLLLSDSGFYLCAWTGQDRGGELFFGEGSRLTVL.

This chain uses TRBV14 with TRBJ2-7, with D perhaps matching TRBD1 or TRBD2 (7 bases each). The CDR3 covers 15 residues. CDR1 is SGHDN and CDR2 is FVKESK in the germline V gene. Trimming took off 1 base at V and 5 bases at J, with 15 bases between the two ends. CDR3 nucleotide sequence: TGTGCCAGCAGCCAAGTCGGGGGGACAGTCGACGAGCAGTACTTC. It yields the protein CASSQVGGTVDEQYF.

The CDR3 loop reads CASSSGLAANTDTQYF. CDR3 nucleotide sequence: TGTGCCAGCAGCTCCGGACTAGCGGCCAACACAGATACGCAGTATTTT. The V gene is TRBV7-6, the J gene TRBJ2-3, with 10 positions matching TRBD2. The V and J ends lost 4 bases and 2 bases, in that order; junction bases with no gene match: 6. The CDR3 spans 16 residues. Germline CDR1 and CDR2: SGHVS and FNYEAQ.

V and J are TRBV12-3 or TRBV12-4 and TRBJ1-2; perhaps TRBD1 as D (6 bases). The germline V and J ends were trimmed by 3 bases and 6 bases, with 8 bases remaining between them. The CDR3 consists of 12 residues. CDR3 region: CASSFGDNGYTF. CDR3 nucleotides: TGTGCCAGCAGTTTCGGGGACAATGGCTACACCTTC.

This clonotype has more than one count but fewer than ten. V and J are TRBV20-1 and TRBJ2-4, with 9 bases fitting TRBD1. V shed 3 bases and J 3 bases; nucleotides not matched to a gene: 6. CDR3 length: 15 amino acids. CDR1 DFQATT and CDR2 SNEGSKA come from the germline V gene (reference sequence). In DNA, the CDR3 is TGCAGTGCTAGCCACAGGGGGCTAGACAAAAACATTCAGTACTTC. Its translation: CSASHRGLDKNIQYF.

This clonotype has just one count. This chain links TRBV28 with TRBJ1-5, with a weak D call TRBD1 (5 bases). There are 13 residues in the CDR3. CDR1 is MDHEN, CDR2 SYDVKM, per germline. This CDR3 is CGWGPGPDQPQHF. The CDR3 DNA is TGTGGGTGGGGCCCAGGACCTGATCAGCCCCAGCATTTT.

In this sample, this clonotype turned up many times. The gene calls are TRBV2 and TRBJ2-2; no firm D call. Trimming cost V 1 base and J 6 bases, with 6 bases left between them. CDR1 and CDR2 (germline): SNHLY, FYNNEI. CDR3 length equals 13 residues. The DNA of the CDR3 is TGTGCCAGCAGTGAAGAAAAGGCCGGGGAGCTGTTTTTT. Encoded protein: CASSEEKAGELFF.

This clonotype was picked up a small number of times. The chain uses TRBV6-2 or TRBV6-3 and TRBJ2-1; 11 bases align to TRBD2. This CDR3 has 18 residues. With V trimmed by 4 bases and J by 2 bases, 10 bases remained unmatched. Germline V gene data show CDR1 as MNHEY and CDR2 as SVGEGT. CDR3: CASSSPGTSGKTYNEQFF. The CDR3 nucleotides are TGTGCCAGCAGTTCCCCCGGGACTAGCGGTAAAACCTACAATGAGCAGTTCTTC.

This clonotype showed up just a few times. The chain carries TRBV20-1 and TRBJ2-1; 8 nucleotides line up with TRBD2. The CDR3 has 12 residues. The germline gives CDR1 DFQATT, CDR2 SNEGSKA (reference sequence). The CDR3 reads CRGVAGTGEQFF. The CDR3 DNA sequence: TGCAGGGGGGTAGCGGGGACGGGTGAGCAGTTCTTC.

This clonotype has only a few counts. This chain's CDR3 is CASSPVRSGANVLTF. Here the CDR3 DNA reads TGTGCCAGCAGCCCAGTTCGGTCTGGGGCCAACGTCCTGACTTTC. The V gene is TRBV5-8, the J gene TRBJ2-6; unclear D gene. Germline V gene sequence: CDR1 SGHTS, CDR2 YDEGEE. This CDR3 region has 15 residues. V lost 4 bases and J lost 1, with 9 bases in between.

In its sample, this clonotype was seen many times. The rearrangement uses TRBV20-1 and TRBJ1-1; 7 bases agree with TRBD1. The CDR3 consists of 11 residues. CDR1 is DFQATT, CDR2 SNEGSKA, per germline (reference sequence). Losses at the gene ends were 6 bases for V and 5 bases for J; bases not matched to a gene: 3. This CDR3 reads CSAPTGTEAFF. Written as DNA, the CDR3 is TGCAGTGCACCGACAGGGACTGAAGCTTTCTTT.